The present TCR beta chain was sequenced within a study of glioma-infiltrating T cells after dendritic cell vaccination. The time point: after dendritic cell vaccination, including at tumor progression/relapse. Isocitrate dehydrogenase mutation was absent in all glioblastoma patients. The study's findings and limits: Survival was not directly related to TCR clonality in these patients. Higher pretreatment TIL content predicted longer progression-free time and survival.

Details on this clone: Its antigen is unknown.

The primer mix had 60 V beta and 13 J beta primers. The assay was immunoSEQ multiplex PCR, and TCRdb's table has in-frame clones only and misses some. Of more than 95,000 clones in the sample, nearly 90% are singletons; the top ten hold 2.5% to 3.5%. The CDR3 contains 13 residues. The germline V gene has CDR1 MGHDK and CDR2 SYGVNS. Trimming at V came to 9 bases and at J to 7 bases, leaving 6 bases not matched to a gene. The TCR comes from a human donor with glioblastoma. Material: blood, obtained after dendritic cell vaccination. The chain has TRBV25-1 and TRBJ1-6; 7 bases map to TRBD1. CDR3 DNA sequence: TGTGCCAGTAGGCAGGGGGACAATTCACCCCTCCACTTT. Amino acids: CASRQGDNSPLHF.